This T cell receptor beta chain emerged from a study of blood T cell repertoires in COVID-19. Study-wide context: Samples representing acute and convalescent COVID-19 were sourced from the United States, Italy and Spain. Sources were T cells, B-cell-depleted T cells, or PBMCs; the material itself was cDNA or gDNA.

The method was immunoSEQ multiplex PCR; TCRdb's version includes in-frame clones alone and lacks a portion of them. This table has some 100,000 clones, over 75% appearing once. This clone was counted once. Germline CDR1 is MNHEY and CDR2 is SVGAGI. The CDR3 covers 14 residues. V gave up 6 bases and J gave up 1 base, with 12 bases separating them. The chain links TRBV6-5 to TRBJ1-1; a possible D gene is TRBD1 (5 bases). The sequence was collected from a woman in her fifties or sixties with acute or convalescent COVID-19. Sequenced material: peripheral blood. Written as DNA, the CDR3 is TGTGCCAGCAGCAGAAAGACAGCGAACACTGAAGCTTTCTTT. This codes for CASSRKTANTEAFF.